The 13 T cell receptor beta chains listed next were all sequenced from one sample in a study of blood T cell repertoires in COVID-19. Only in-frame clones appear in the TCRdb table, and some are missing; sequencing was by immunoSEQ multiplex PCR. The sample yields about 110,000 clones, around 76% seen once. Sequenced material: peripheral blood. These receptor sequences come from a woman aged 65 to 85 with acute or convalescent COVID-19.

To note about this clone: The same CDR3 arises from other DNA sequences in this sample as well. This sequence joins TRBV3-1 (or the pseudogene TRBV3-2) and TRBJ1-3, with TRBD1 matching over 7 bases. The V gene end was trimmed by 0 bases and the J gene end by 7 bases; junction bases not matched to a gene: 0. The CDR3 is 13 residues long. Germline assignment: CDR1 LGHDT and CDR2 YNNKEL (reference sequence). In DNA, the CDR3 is TGTGCCAGCAGCCAAGACAGGGGGAACACCATATATTTT. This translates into CASSQDRGNTIYF.

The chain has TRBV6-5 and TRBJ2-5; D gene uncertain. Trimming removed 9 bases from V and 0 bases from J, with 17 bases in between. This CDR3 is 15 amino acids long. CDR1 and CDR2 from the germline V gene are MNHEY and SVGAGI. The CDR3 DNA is TGTGCCAGAAGACCAAGTTACAGAAACCAAGAGACCCAGTACTTC. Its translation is CARRPSYRNQETQYF.

The CDR3 bases are TGTGCCAGCAACCCGAACTCCGGGAGGGGATCGAACGAGCAGTACTTC. It encodes CASNPNSGRGSNEQYF. The rearrangement joins TRBV11-2 to TRBJ2-7, with 8 bases identical to TRBD2. This CDR3 has 16 residues. CDR1 is SGHAT and CDR2 is FQNNGV in the germline V gene. Unmatched junction bases numbered 16, after V lost 7 bases and J lost 5 bases.

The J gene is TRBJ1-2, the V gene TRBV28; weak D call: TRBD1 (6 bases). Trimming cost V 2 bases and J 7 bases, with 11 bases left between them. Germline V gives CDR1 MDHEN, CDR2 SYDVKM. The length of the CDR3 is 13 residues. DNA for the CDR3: TGTGCCAGCAGTTTACGGGGGGCGCGTGGCTACACCTTC. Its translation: CASSLRGARGYTF.

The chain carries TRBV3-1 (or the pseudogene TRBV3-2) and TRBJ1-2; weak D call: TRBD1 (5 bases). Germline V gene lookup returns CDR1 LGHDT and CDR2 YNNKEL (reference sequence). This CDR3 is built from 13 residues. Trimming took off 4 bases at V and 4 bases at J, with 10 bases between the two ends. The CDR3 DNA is TGTGCCAGCAGCCGGGGCAGGTTCTATGGCTACACCTTC. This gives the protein CASSRGRFYGYTF.

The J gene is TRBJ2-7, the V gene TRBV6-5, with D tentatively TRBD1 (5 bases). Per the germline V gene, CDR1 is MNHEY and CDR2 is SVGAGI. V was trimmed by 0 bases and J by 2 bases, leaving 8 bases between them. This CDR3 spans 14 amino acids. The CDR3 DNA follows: TGTGCCAGCAGTTACTCCAGGGTAACCTACGAGCAGTACTTC. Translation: CASSYSRVTYEQYF.

CDR3 in amino acids: CAISDSGGTYNEQFF. As DNA, the CDR3 is TGTGCCATCAGTGATAGCGGGGGGACCTACAATGAGCAGTTCTTC. The rearrangement links TRBV10-3 to TRBJ2-1; TRBD2 agrees at 10 bases. CDR1 and CDR2 from the germline V gene are ENHRY and SYGVKD. This CDR3 is 15 amino acids long. Germline trimming cut 3 bases from V and 2 bases from J; bases unmatched to any gene: 1.

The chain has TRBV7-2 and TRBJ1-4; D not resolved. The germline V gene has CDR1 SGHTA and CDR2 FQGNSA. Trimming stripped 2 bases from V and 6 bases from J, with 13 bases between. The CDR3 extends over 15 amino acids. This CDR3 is CASSLSGRWDEKLFF. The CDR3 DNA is TGTGCCAGCAGCTTATCTGGGCGATGGGATGAAAAACTGTTTTTT.

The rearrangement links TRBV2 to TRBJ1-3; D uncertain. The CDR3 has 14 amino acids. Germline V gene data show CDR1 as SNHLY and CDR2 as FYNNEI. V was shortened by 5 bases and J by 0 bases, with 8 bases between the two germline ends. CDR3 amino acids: CASSPSGSGNTIYF. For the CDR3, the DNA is TGTGCCAGCAGTCCCAGCGGCTCTGGAAACACCATATATTTT.

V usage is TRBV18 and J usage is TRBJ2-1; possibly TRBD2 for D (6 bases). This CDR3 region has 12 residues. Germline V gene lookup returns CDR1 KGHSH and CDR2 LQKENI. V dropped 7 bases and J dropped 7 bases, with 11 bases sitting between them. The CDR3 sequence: CASFIRGNEQFF. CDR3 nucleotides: TGTGCCAGCTTCATTCGGGGGAATGAGCAGTTCTTC.

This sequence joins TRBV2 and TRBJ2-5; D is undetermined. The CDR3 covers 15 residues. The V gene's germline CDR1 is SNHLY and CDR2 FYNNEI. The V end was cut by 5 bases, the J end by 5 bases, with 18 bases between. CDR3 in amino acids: CASSLSPSEAETQYF. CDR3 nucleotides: TGTGCCAGCAGTCTAAGCCCATCAGAGGCGGAGACCCAGTACTTC.

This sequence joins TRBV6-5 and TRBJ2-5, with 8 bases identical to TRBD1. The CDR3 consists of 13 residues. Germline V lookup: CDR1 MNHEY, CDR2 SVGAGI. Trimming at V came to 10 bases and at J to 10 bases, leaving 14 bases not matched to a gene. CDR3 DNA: TGTGCCATCGGACAGGGTTCCTTTTTAGGCCAGTACTTC. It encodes CAIGQGSFLGQYF.

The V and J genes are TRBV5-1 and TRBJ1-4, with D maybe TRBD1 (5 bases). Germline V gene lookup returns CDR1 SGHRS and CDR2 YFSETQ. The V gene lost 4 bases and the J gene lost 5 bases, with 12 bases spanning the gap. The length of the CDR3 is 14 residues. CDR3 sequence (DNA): TGCGCCAGCAGCCCCGGGGGAATAAATGAAAAACTGTTTTTT. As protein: CASSPGGINEKLFF.